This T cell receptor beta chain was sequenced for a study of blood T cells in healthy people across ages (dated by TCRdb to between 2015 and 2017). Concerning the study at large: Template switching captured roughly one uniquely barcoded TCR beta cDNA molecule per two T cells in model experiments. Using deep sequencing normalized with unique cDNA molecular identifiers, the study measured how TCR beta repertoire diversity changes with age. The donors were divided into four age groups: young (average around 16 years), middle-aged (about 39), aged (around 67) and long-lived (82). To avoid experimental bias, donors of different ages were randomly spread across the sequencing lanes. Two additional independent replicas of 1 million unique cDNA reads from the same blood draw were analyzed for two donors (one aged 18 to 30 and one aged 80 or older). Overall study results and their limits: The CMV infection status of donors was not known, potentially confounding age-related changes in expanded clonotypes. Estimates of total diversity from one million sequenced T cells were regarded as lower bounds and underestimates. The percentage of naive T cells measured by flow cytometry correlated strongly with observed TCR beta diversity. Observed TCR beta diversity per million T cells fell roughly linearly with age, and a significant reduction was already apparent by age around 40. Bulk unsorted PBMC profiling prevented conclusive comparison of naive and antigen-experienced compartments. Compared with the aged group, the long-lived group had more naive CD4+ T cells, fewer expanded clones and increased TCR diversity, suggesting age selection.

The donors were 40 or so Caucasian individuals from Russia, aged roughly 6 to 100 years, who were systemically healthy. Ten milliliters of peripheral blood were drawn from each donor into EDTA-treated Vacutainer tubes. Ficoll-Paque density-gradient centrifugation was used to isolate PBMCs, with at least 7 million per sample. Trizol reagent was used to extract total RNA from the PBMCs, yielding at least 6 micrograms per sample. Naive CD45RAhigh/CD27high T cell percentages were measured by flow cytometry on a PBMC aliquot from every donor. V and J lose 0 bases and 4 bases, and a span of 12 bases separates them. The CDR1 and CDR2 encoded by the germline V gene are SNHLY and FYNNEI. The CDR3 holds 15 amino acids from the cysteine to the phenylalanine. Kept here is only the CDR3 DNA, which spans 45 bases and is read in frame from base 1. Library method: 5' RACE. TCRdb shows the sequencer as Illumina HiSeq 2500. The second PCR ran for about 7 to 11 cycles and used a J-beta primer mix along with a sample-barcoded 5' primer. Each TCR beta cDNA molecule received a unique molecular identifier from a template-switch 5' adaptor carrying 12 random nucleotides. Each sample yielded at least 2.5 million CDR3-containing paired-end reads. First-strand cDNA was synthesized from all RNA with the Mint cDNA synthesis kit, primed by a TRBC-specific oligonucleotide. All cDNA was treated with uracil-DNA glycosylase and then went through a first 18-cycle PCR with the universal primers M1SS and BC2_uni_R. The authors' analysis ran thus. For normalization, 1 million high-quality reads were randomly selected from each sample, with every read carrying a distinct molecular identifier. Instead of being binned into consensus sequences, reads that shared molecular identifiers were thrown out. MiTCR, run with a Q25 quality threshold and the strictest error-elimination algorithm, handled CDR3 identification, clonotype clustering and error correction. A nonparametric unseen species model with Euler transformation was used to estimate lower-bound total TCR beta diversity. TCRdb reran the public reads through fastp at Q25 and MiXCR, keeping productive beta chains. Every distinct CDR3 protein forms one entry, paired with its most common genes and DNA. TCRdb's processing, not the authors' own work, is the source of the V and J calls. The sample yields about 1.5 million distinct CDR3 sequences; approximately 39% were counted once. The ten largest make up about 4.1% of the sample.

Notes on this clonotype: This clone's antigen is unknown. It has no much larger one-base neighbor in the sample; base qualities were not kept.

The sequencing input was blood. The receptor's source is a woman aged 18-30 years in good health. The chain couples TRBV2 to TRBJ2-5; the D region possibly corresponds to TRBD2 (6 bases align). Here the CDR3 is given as CASSEALVGGETQYF. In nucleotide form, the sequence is TGTGCCAGCAGTGAAGCGCTTGTGGGGGGAGAGACCCAGTACTTC.